Each of the 12 T cell receptor beta chains below was sequenced from the same sample in a study of Ad26.COV2.S vaccination and SARS-CoV-2 variants. Profiling relied on immunoSEQ multiplex PCR, and the TCRdb table lists in-frame clones only, not all of them. The sample has over 400,000 clones, 89% seen once; the top ten hold 2.5% to 3%. Treatment given: 15 to 20 received Ad26.COV2.S at low or high dose, single or two shots; about five received placebo; per-sample allocation not given. On day 63 after the first injection, vaccine and placebo recipients gave samples. This material consisted of peripheral blood, taken in a trial of Ad26.COV2.S vaccine versus placebo. Receptor source: a person aged 18-65 years who received the Ad26.COV2.S COVID-19 vaccine or a placebo.

The chain employs TRBV5-6 and TRBJ2-2; the D is unclear. V was pared by 1 base and J by 1 base, with 5 bases between. The CDR3 has 14 amino acids. Per germline, CDR1 SGHDT and CDR2 YYEEEE. CDR3 in DNA: TGTGCCAGCAGCTTGCACAAGAACACCGGGGAGCTGTTTTTT. Its protein product is CASSLHKNTGELFF.

This clone was counted a few times. The gene calls are TRBV4-3 and TRBJ1-3; D gene uncertain. Trimming removed 0 bases at V and 2 bases at J, with 11 bases between. From germline, CDR1 is LGHNA and CDR2 YSLEER. The CDR3 spans 16 residues. CDR3 bases: TGCGCCAGCAGCCAAGAAACACGGCTCGCTGGAAACACCATATATTTT. Translated: CASSQETRLAGNTIYF.

The chain is built from TRBV7-2 and TRBJ2-1; D might be TRBD2 (5 bases). The V end was cut by 0 bases, the J end by 7 bases, with 10 bases between. The CDR3 has 14 amino acids. Per the germline V gene, CDR1 is SGHTA and CDR2 is FQGNSA. CDR3 protein: CASSLAGVVNEQFF. CDR3 sequence (DNA): TGTGCCAGCAGCTTAGCGGGAGTGGTAAATGAGCAGTTCTTC. Full variable domain (outside the CDR3, taken from reference TRBV7-2 and TRBJ2-1): GAGVSQSPSNKVTEKGKDVELRCDPISGHTALYWYRQSLGQGLEFLIYFQGNSAPDKSGLPSDRFSAERTGGSVSTLTIQRTQQEDSAVYLCASSLAGVVNEQFFGPGTRLTVL.

This clone has only one observation. J is TRBJ1-1 and V is TRBV7-3, with D hard to call. The CDR3 loop spans 13 amino acids. V lost 2 bases, J lost 2 bases, and 6 bases lay in between. Germline V gives CDR1 SGHTA, CDR2 FQGTGA. This CDR3 is CASSLYVNTEAFF. DNA of the CDR3: TGTGCCAGCAGCTTATATGTTAACACTGAAGCTTTCTTT.

V and J are TRBV7-2 and TRBJ2-1; 8 bases agree with TRBD2. This CDR3 contains 12 residues. Trimming removed 0 bases from V and 13 bases from J; junction bases left unmatched: 2. Germline assignment: CDR1 SGHTA and CDR2 FQGNSA. Here the CDR3 DNA reads TGTGCCAGCAGCTTAGCGGGGACTAGTCAGTTCTTC. Translation: CASSLAGTSQFF.

DNA for the CDR3: TGTGCCTGGACGGGATCTTACATGAACACTGAAGCTTTCTTT. Translating gives CAWTGSYMNTEAFF. The V and J genes are TRBV30 and TRBJ1-1; D call uncertain. Per germline, CDR1 GTSNPN and CDR2 SVGIG (reference sequence). Trimming stripped 4 bases from V and 0 bases from J, with 12 bases between. The CDR3 consists of 14 residues.

The chain is built from TRBV7-3 and TRBJ2-5; D might be TRBD1 (6 bases). This CDR3 has 13 amino acids. V lost 2 bases and J lost 2, with 6 bases in between. Germline assignment: CDR1 SGHTA and CDR2 FQGTGA. CDR3 DNA: TGTGCCAGCAGCTTAGACAGGCAAGAGACCCAGTACTTC. This codes for CASSLDRQETQYF. The whole variable domain, remainder taken from reference TRBV7-3 and TRBJ2-5, is GAGVSQTPSNKVTEKGKYVELRCDPISGHTALYWYRQSLGQGPEFLIYFQGTGAADDSGLPNDRFFAVRPEGSVSTLKIQRTERGDSAVYLCASSLDRQETQYFGPGTRLLVL.

V usage is TRBV6-2 or TRBV6-3 and J usage is TRBJ2-1; TRBD2 agrees at 10 bases. Germline CDR1 reads MNHEY; CDR2 reads SVGEGT. The CDR3 runs 16 residues. Unmatched junction bases numbered 9, after V lost 6 bases and J lost 4 bases. CDR3 amino acids: CASSTLAGDVYNEQFF. DNA for the CDR3: TGTGCCAGCAGCACCCTAGCGGGAGACGTGTACAATGAGCAGTTCTTC.

This chain links TRBV30 with TRBJ1-5; D is uncertain. CDR1 and CDR2 from the germline V gene are GTSNPN and SVGIG (reference sequence). The CDR3 is 14 residues long. The V end was cut by 2 bases, the J end by 1 base, with 9 bases between. The CDR3 DNA reads as TGTGCCTGGAGTCCTCAGTACAGCAATCAGCCCCAGCATTTT. This gives the protein CAWSPQYSNQPQHF.

The V and J genes are TRBV7-9 and TRBJ2-3, with 10 bases that match TRBD2. Germline assignment: CDR1 SEHNR and CDR2 FQNEAQ (reference sequence). The trim removed 2 bases at V and 7 bases at J, leaving 6 bases unmatched. The CDR3 length is 15 residues. The CDR3 coding sequence is TGTGCCAGCAGCTTATTGCTAGCGGGAGCTCATACGCAGTATTTT. This encodes CASSLLLAGAHTQYF.

This clone was observed a single time. V gene TRBV19 combines with J gene TRBJ1-1; D remains unclear. This CDR3 is built from 13 residues. In germline, CDR1 is LNHDA, CDR2 SQIVND (reference sequence). V dropped 4 bases and J dropped 7 bases, with 13 bases sitting between them. CDR3 region: CASSNVYASEAFF. In DNA form, the CDR3 reads TGTGCCAGTAGTAATGTATATGCCAGTGAAGCTTTCTTT.

The chain is built from TRBV10-3 and TRBJ2-7; no definite D call. Trimming took off 3 bases at V and 2 bases at J, with 8 bases between the two ends. The CDR3 loop spans 13 amino acids. Germline loops: CDR1 ENHRY, CDR2 SYGVKD. DNA of the CDR3: TGTGCCATCAGTGACGGGCAGGCCTACGAGCAGTACGTC. Protein product: CAISDGQAYEQYV.